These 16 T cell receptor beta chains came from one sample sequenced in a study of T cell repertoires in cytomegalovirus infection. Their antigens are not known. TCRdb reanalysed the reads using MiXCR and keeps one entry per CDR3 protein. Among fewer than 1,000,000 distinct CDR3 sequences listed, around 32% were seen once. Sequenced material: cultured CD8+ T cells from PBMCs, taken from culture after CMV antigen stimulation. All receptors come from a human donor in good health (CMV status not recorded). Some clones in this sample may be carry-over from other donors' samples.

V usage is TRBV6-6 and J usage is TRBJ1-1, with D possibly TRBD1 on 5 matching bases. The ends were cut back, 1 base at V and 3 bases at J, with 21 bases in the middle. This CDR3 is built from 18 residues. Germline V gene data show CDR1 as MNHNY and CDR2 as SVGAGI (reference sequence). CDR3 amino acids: CASSYLLELGGNHTEAFF. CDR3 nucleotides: TGTGCCAGCAGTTACTTACTAGAGCTCGGGGGGAACCACACTGAAGCTTTCTTT.

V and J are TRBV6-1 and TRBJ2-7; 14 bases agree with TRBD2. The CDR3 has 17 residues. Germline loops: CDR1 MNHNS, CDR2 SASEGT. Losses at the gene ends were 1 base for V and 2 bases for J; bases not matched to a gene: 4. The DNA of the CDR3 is TGTGCCAGCAGTGAAGGACTAGCGGGGGGGCCCCCCTACGAGCAGTACTTC. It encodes CASSEGLAGGPPYEQYF.

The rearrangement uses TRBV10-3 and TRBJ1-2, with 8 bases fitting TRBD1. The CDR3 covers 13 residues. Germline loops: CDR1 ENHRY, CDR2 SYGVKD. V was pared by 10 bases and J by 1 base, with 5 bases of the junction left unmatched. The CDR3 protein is CATRQGSNYGYTF. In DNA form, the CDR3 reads TGTGCCACAAGACAGGGGAGTAACTATGGCTACACCTTC.

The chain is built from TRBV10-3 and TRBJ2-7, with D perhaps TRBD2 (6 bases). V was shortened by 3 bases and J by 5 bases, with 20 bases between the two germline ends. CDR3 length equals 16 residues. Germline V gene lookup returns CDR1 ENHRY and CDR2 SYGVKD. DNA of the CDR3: TGTGCCATCAGTGAAGGGAGGCTGCCTCCTATCGACGAGCAGTACTTC. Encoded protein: CAISEGRLPPIDEQYF.

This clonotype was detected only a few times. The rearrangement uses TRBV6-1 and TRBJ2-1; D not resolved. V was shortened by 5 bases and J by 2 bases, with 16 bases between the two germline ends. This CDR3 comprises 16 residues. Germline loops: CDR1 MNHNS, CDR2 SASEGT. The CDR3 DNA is TGTGCCAGCAGTAAAGACATAGCAGAGCCCTACAATGAGCAGTTCTTC. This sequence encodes CASSKDIAEPYNEQFF.

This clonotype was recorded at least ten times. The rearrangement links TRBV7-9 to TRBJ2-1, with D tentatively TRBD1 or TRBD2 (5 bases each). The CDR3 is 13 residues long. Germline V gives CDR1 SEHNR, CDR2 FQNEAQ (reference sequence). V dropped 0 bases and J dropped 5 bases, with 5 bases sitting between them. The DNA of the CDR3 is TGTGCCAGCAGCTTAGCGGGGGACAATGAGCAGTTCTTC. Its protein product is CASSLAGDNEQFF. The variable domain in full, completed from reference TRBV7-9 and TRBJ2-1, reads DTGVSQNPRHKITKRGQNVTFRCDPISEHNRLYWYRQTLGQGPEFLTYFQNEAQLEKSRLLSDRFSAERPKGSFSTLEIQRTEQGDSAMYLCASSLAGDNEQFFGPGTRLTVL.

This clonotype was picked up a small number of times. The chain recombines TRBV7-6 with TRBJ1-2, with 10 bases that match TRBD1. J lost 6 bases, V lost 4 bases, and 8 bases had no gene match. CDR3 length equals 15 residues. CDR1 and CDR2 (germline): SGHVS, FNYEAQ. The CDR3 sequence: CASSSGTGVRHGYTF. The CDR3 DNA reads TGTGCCAGCAGCTCAGGGACAGGGGTGCGTCATGGCTACACCTTC.

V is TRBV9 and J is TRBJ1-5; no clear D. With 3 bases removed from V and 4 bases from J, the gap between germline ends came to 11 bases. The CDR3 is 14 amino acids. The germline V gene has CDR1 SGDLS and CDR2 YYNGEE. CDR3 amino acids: CASSAGDSNQPQHF. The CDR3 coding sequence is TGTGCCAGCAGCGCTGGGGATTCAAATCAGCCCCAGCATTTT. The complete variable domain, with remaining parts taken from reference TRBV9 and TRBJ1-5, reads DSGVTQTPKHLITATGQRVTLRCSPRSGDLSVYWYQQSLDQGLQFLIQYYNGEERAKGNILERFSAQQFPDLHSELNLSSLELGDSALYFCASSAGDSNQPQHFGDGTRLSIL.

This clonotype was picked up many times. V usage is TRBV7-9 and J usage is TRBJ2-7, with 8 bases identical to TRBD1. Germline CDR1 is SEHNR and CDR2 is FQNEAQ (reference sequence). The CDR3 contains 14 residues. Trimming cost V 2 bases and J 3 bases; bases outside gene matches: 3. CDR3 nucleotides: TGTGCCAGCAGCTTACTCGGACAGGGCTACGAGCAGTACTTC. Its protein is CASSLLGQGYEQYF. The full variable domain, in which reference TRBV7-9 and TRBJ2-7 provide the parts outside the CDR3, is DTGVSQNPRHKITKRGQNVTFRCDPISEHNRLYWYRQTLGQGPEFLTYFQNEAQLEKSRLLSDRFSAERPKGSFSTLEIQRTEQGDSAMYLCASSLLGQGYEQYFGPGTRLTVT.

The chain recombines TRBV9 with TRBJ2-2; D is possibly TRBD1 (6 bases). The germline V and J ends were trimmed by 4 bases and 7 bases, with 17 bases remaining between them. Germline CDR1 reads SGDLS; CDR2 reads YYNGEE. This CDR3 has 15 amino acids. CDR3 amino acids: CASSPYSDRIGELFF. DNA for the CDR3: TGTGCCAGCAGCCCCTATTCCGACAGGATCGGGGAGCTGTTTTTT. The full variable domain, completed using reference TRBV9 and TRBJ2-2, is DSGVTQTPKHLITATGQRVTLRCSPRSGDLSVYWYQQSLDQGLQFLIQYYNGEERAKGNILERFSAQQFPDLHSELNLSSLELGDSALYFCASSPYSDRIGELFFGEGSRLTVL.

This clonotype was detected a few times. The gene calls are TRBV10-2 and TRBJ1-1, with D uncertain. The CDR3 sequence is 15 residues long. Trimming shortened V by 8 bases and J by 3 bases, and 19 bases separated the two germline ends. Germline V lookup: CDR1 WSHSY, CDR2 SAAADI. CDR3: CASSEGGTLDTEAFF. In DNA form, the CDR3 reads TGCGCCAGCTCAGAGGGAGGAACCCTAGACACTGAAGCTTTCTTT.

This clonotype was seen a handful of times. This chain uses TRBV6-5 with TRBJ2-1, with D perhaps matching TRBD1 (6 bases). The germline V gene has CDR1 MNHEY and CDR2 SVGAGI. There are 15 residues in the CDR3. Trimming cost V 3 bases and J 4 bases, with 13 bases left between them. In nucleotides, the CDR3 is TGTGCCAGCAGTTATGGGTTGGGGGCTTACAATGAGCAGTTCTTC. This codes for CASSYGLGAYNEQFF.

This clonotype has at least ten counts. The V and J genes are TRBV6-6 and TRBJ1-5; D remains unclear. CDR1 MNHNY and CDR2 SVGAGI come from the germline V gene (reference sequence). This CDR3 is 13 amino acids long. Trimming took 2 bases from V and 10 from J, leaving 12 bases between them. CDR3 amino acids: CASSYTPRQPQHF. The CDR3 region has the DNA TGTGCCAGCAGTTACACCCCTAGACAACCCCAGCATTTT.

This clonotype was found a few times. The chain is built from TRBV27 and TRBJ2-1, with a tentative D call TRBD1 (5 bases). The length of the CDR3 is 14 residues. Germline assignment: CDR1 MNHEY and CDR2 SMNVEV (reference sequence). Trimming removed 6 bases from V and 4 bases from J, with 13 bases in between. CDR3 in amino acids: CASSREGAYNEQFF. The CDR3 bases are TGTGCCAGCAGCAGGGAAGGGGCTTACAATGAGCAGTTCTTC.

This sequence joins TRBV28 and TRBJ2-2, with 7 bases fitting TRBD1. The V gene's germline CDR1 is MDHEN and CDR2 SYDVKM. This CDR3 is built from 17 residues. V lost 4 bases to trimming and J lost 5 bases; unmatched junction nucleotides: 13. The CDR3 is CASSSWDSELETGELFF. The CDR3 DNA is TGTGCCAGCAGTTCATGGGACAGTGAACTAGAGACCGGGGAGCTGTTTTTT.

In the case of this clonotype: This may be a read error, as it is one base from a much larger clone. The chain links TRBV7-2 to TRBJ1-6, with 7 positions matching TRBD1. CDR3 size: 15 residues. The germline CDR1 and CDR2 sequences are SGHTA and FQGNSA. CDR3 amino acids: CVSSLAPGGNSPLHF. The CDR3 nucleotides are TGTGTCAGCAGCTTAGCTCCAGGGGGAAATTCACCCCTCCACTTT.